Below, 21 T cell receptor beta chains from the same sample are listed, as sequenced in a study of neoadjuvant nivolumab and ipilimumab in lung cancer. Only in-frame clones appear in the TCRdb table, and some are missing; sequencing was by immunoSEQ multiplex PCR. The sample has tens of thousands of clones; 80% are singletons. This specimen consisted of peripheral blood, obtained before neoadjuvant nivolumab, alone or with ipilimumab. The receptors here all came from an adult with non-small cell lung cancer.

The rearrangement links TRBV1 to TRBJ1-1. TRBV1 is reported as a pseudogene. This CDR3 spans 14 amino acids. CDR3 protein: CTSSQGPGDTEAFF. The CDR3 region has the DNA TGCACCAGCAGCCAAGGGCCGGGGGACACTGAAGCTTTCTTT.

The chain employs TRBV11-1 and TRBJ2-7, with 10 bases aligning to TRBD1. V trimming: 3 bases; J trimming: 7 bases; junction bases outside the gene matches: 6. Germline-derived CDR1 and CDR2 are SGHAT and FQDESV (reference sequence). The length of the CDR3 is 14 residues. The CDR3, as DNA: TGTGCCAGCAGCTTCGTAGGACAGGGGGAAGAGCAGTACTTC. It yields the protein CASSFVGQGEEQYF. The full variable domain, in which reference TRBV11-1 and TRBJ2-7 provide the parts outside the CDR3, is EAEVAQSPRYKITEKSQAVAFWCDPISGHATLYWYRQILGQGPELLVQFQDESVVDDSQLPKDRFSAERLKGVDSTLKIQPAELGDSAMYLCASSFVGQGEEQYFGPGTRLTVT.

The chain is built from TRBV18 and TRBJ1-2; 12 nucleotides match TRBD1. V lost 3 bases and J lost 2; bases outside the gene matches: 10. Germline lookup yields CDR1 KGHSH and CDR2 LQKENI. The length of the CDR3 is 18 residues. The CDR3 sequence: CASSPLPGQGASNYGYTF. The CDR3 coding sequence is TGTGCCAGCTCACCGCTACCGGGACAGGGGGCTTCCAACTATGGCTACACCTTC.

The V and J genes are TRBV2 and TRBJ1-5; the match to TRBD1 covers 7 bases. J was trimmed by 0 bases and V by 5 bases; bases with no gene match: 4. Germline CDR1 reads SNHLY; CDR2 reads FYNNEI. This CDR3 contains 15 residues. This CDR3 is CASSTDRYSNQPQHF. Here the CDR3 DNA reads TGTGCCAGCAGTACGGACAGGTATAGCAATCAGCCCCAGCATTTT.

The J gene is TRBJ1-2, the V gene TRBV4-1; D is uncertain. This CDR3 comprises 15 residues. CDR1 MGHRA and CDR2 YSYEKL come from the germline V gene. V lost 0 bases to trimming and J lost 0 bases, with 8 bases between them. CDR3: CASSQDRDSNYGYTF. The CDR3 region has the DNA TGCGCCAGCAGCCAAGACCGTGATTCTAACTATGGCTACACCTTC.

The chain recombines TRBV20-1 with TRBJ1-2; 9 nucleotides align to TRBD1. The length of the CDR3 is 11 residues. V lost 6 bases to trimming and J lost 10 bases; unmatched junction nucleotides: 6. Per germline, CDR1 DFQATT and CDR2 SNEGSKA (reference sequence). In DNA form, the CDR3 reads TGCAGTGCATGGGACAGGGTGGTCTACACCTTC. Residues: CSAWDRVVYTF.

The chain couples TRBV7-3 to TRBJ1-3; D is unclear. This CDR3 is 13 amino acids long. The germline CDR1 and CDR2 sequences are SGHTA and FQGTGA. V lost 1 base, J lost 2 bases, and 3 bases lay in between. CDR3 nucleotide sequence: TGTGCCAGCAGCTTAATGCCTGGAAACACCATATATTTT. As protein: CASSLMPGNTIYF. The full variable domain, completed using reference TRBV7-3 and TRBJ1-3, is GAGVSQTPSNKVTEKGKYVELRCDPISGHTALYWYRQSLGQGPEFLIYFQGTGAADDSGLPNDRFFAVRPEGSVSTLKIQRTERGDSAVYLCASSLMPGNTIYFGEGSWLTVV.

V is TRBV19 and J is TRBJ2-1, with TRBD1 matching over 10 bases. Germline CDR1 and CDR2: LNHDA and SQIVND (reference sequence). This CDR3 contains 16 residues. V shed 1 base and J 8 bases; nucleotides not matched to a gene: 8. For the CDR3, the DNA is TGTGCCAGTAGTATAGGGACCGGGACAGGGGCTGATGAGCAGTTCTTC. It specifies CASSIGTGTGADEQFF.

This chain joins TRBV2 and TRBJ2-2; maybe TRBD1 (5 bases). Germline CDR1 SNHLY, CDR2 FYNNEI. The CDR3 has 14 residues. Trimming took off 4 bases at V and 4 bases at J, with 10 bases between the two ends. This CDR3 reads CASSASGPTGELFF. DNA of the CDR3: TGTGCCAGCAGTGCCTCAGGGCCCACCGGGGAGCTGTTTTTT.

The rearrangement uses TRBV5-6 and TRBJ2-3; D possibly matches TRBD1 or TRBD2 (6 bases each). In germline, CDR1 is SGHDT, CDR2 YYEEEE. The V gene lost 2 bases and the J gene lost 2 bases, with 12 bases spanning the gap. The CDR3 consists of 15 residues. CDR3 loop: CASSLGGRHTDTQYF. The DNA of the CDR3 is TGTGCCAGCAGCTTAGGGGGGCGTCACACAGATACGCAGTATTTT.

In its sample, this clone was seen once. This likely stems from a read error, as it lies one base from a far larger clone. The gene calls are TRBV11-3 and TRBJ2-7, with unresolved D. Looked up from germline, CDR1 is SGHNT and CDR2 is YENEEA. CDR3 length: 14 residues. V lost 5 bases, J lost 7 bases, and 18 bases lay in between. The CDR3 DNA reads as TGTGCCAGCAGCATGACAAGTTCTGGGCAAGAGCAGTACTTC. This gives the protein CASSMTSSGQEQYF.

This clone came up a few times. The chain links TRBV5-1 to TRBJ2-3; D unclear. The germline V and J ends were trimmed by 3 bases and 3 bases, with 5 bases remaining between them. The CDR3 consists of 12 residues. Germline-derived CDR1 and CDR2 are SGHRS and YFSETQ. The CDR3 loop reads CASSYETDTQYF. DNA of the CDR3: TGCGCCAGCAGCTACGAGACAGATACGCAGTATTTT.

DNA for the CDR3: TGCGCCAGCAGCCCTCTTCAAGCCAGCACAGATACGCAGTATTTT. Encoded protein: CASSPLQASTDTQYF. V gene TRBV5-1 combines with J gene TRBJ2-3, with no clear D. CDR3 length: 15 residues. Germline-derived CDR1 and CDR2 are SGHRS and YFSETQ. V was clipped by 4 bases and J by 0 bases, with 12 bases between them.

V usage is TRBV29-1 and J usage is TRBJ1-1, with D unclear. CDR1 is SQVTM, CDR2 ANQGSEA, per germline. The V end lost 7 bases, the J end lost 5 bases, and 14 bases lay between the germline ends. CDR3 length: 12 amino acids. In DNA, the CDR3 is TGCAGCGGGGCAGACGGTGGTACTGAAGCTTTCTTT. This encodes CSGADGGTEAFF.

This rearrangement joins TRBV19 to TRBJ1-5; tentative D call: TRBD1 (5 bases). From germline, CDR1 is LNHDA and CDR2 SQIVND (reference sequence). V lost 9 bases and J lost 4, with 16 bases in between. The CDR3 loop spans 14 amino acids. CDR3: CASLGQAINQPQHF. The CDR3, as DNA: TGTGCCAGCCTGGGGCAGGCGATAAATCAGCCCCAGCATTTT.

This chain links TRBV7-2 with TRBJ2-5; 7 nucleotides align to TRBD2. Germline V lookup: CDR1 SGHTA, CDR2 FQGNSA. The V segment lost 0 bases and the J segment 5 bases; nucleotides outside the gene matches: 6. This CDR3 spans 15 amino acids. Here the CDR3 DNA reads TGTGCCAGCAGCTTAGCGGGAGGGAGGTGGGAGACCCAGTACTTC. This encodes CASSLAGGRWETQYF.

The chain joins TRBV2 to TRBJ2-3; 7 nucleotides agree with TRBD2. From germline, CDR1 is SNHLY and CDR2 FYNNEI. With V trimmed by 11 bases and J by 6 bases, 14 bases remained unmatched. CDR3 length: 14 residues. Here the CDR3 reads CASHLAAGVDTQYF. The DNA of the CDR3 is TGTGCCTCCCACCTAGCGGCGGGGGTTGATACGCAGTATTTT.

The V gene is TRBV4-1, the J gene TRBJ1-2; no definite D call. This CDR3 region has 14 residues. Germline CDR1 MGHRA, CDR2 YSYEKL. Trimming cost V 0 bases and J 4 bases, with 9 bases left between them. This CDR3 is CASSQESSLYGYTF. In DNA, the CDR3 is TGCGCCAGCAGCCAAGAGTCTTCCCTCTATGGCTACACCTTC.

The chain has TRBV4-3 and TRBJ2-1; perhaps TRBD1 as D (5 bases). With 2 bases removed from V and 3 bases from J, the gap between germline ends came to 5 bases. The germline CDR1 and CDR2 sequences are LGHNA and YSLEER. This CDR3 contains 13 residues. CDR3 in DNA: TGCGCCAGCAGCCAACAGGGCTACAATGAGCAGTTCTTC. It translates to CASSQQGYNEQFF.

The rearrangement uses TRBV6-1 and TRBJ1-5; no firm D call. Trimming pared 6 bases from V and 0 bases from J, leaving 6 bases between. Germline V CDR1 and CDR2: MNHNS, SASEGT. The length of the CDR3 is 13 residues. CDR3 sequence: CASRVDSNQPQHF. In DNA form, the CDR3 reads TGTGCCAGCAGGGTGGATAGCAATCAGCCCCAGCATTTT.

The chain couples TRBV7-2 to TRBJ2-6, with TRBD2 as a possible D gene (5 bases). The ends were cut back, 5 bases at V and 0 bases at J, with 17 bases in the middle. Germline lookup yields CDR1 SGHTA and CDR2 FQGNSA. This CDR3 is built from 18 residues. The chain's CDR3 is CASSPFEGFSSGANVLTF. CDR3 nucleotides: TGTGCCAGCAGCCCTTTCGAGGGATTTAGCTCTGGGGCCAACGTCCTGACTTTC.